The T cell receptor beta chain under discussion was sequenced for a study of T cell repertoires in cytomegalovirus infection. Turning to the study itself: Selection of CMV epitopes for the study included recently identified HLA-C-restricted and well-studied HLA-B-restricted ones.

Concerning this clonotype: Its specificity is not known.

Via MiXCR, TCRdb re-called the reads, giving one row per CDR3 protein. The table lists fewer than 650,000 distinct CDR3 sequences, just under 40% of them singletons. Findings and limits, study-wide: Dominating the ex vivo response were HLA-C-restricted CMV-specific TCR beta clonotypes. Adding up the frequency of public TCR beta families identified people who carried CMV plus the relevant HLA.

Trimming cost V 5 bases and J 9 bases; bases outside gene matches: 14. The CDR3 extends over 16 amino acids. The V gene's germline CDR1 is LNHDA and CDR2 SQIVND (reference sequence). The TCR was taken from a human donor in good health (CMV status not recorded). Some clones in this sample may be carry-over from other donors' samples. V usage is TRBV19 and J usage is TRBJ2-1; 9 nucleotides agree with TRBD1. Sequencing used cultured PBMCs, obtained from culture after CMV antigen stimulation. CDR3 sequence: CASSPAVTQGAGEQFF. The CDR3 DNA sequence: TGTGCCAGTAGTCCCGCCGTAACACAGGGGGCCGGTGAGCAGTTCTTC.